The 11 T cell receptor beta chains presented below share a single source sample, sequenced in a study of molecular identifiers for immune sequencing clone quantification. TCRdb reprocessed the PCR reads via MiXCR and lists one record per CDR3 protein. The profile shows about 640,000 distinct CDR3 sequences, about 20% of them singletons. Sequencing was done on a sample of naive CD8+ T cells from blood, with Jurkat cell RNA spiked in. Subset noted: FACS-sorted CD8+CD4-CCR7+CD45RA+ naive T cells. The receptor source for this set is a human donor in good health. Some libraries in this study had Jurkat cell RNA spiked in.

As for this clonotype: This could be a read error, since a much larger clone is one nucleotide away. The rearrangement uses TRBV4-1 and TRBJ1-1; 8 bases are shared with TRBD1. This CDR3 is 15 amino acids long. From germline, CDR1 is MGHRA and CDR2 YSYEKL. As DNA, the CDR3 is TGCGCCAGCAGCCAGTGGGACAGGAGTAACACTGGAGCTTTCTTT. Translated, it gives CASSQWDRSNTGAFF.

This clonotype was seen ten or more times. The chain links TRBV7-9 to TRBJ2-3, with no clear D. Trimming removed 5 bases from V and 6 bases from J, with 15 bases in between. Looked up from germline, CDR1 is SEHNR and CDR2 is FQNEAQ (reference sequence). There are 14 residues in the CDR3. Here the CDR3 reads CASSQIRRADTQYF. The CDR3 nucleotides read TGTGCCAGCAGCCAGATTAGACGGGCGGATACGCAGTATTTT.

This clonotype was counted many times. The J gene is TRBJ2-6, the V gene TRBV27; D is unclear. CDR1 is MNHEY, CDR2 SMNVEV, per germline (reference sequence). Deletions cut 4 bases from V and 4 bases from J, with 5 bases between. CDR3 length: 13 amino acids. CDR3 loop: CASSSRGANVLTF. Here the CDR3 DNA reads TGTGCCAGCAGTTCAAGGGGGGCCAACGTCCTGACTTTC.

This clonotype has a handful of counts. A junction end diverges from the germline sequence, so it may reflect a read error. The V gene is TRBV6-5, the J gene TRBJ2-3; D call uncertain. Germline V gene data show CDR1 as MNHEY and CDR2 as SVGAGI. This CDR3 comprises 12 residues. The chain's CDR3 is CACSRGTDTQYF. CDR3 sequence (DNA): TGTGCCTGCAGTAGGGGCACAGATACGCAGTATTTT.

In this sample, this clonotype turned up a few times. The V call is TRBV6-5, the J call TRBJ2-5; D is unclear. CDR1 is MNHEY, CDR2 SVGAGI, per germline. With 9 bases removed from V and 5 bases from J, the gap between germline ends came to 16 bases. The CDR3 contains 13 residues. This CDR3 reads CASNRARRETQYF. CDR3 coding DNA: TGTGCCAGTAACCGGGCACGTAGGGAGACCCAGTACTTC.

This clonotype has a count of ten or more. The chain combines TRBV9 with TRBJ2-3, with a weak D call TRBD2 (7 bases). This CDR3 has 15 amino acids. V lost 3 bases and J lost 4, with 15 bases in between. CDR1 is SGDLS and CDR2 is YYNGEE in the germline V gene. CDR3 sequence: CASSGGGGWADTQYF. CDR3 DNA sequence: TGTGCCAGCAGCGGTGGGGGGGGCTGGGCAGATACGCAGTATTTT. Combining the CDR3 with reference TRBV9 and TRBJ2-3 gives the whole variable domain DSGVTQTPKHLITATGQRVTLRCSPRSGDLSVYWYQQSLDQGLQFLIQYYNGEERAKGNILERFSAQQFPDLHSELNLSSLELGDSALYFCASSGGGGWADTQYFGPGTRLTVL.

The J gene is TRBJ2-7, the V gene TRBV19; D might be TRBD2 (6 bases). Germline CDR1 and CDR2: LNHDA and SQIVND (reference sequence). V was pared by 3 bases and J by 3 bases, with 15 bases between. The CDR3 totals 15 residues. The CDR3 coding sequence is TGTGCCAGTAGTATTGGGCGGGGAAGGGGCTACGAGCAGTACTTC. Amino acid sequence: CASSIGRGRGYEQYF.

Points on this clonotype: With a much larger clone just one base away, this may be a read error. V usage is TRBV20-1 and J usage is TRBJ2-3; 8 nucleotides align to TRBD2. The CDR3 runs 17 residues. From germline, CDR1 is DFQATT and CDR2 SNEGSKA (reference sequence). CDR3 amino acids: CGARPISGNKLTDTQYF. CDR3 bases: TGCGGTGCTAGACCTATTAGCGGGAATAAACTCACAGATACGCAGTATTTT.

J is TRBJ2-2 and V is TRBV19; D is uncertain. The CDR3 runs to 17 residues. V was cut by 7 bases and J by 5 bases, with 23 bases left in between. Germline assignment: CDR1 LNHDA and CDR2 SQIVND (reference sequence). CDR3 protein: CASTSRFDSLRTGELFF. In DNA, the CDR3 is TGTGCCAGTACCAGTAGGTTTGATAGTCTGAGGACCGGGGAGCTGTTTTTT.

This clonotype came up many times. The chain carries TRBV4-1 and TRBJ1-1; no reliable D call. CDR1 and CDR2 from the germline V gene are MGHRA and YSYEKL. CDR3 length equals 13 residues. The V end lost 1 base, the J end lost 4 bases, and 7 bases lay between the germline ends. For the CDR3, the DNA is TGCGCCAGCAGCCAAGGGACTCCCACTGAAGCTTTCTTT. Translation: CASSQGTPTEAFF.

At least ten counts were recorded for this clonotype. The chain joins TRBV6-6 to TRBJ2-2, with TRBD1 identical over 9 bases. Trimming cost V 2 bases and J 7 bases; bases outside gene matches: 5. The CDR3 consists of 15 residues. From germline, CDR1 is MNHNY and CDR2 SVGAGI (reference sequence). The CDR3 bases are TGTGCCAGCAGTTACAGGACAGGGGCGAGCGGGGAGCTGTTTTTT. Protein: CASSYRTGASGELFF.